Listed below are T cell receptor beta chains from one sample, sequenced in a study of somatic mutations in cytotoxic T cells in rheumatoid arthritis. Measured with immunoSEQ multiplex PCR; TCRdb has only the in-frame clones, and not every one. The sample records about 10,000 clones, 75% to 90% being singletons. The sequenced sample was CD4+ T cells sorted from blood. The receptors originated from a woman under 30 with rheumatoid arthritis. Both conserved end residues are part of each CDR3. A D gene is named only where the DNA matches it firmly. Size values are once, few and many counts, or a class for expanded clones, and some rows have none.

D gene	clone size	J gene	V gene	CDR3 DNA	CDR3 protein
TRBD1	NA	TRBJ2-7	TRBV13	TGTGCCAGCAGCCAAGACAGGGGCCTTTTGGAGCAGTACTTC	CASSQDRGLLEQYF
TRBD1	NA	TRBJ2-7	TRBV10-3	TGTGCCATCAGGGACGACAGGGCCGAGCAGTACTTC	CAIRDDRAEQYF
NA	NA	TRBJ1-3	TRBV5-6	TGTGCCAGCAGCAGGCGGACTGGAAACACCATATATTTT	CASSRRTGNTIYF
NA	NA	TRBJ1-6	TRBV7-6	TGTGCCAGCAGCTTAGGTTTTCGGACAGACGAGAATTCACCCCTCCACTTT	CASSLGFRTDENSPLHF
NA	NA	TRBJ1-5	TRBV7-6	TGTGCCAGCAGCTGGACAGATCAAGCTAATCAGCCCCAGCATTTT	CASSWTDQANQPQHF
TRBD2	NA	TRBJ2-5	TRBV9	TGTGCCAGCAGCGTAGCTACGAGCGGGGGGCAAGAGACCCAGTACTTC	CASSVATSGGQETQYF
NA	NA	TRBJ2-3	TRBV7-2	TGTGCCAGCAGCCGAAGGCTGAGCGGAACTAGCACAGATACGCAGTATTTT	CASSRRLSGTSTDTQYF
NA	NA	TRBJ2-7	TRBV29-1	TGCAGCGTTGGGAATTCTAGAGTGGTACGCGAGCAGTACTTC	CSVGNSRVVREQYF
TRBD2	NA	TRBJ2-7	TRBV19	TGTGCCAGTAGTATTACTAGCGGGAGTGGCTACGAGCAGTACTTC	CASSITSGSGYEQYF
NA	NA	TRBJ2-3	TRBV5-1	TGCGCCAGCAGCTTGGGTGCCCGCGGGACAGTAAAACGCACAGATACGCAGTATTTT	CASSLGARGTVKRTDTQYF
TRBD1	NA	TRBJ1-2	TRBV5-4	TGTGCCAGCAGCTTGGCCCAACAGGGGGCGAGCTATGGCTACACCTTC	CASSLAQQGASYGYTF
NA	NA	TRBJ2-1	TRBV10-3	TGTGCCATCAGTGAGTACGGTGAGCAGTTCTTC	CAISEYGEQFF
NA	NA	TRBJ1-4	TRBV2	TGTGCCAGCAGTGAAGTAGACAGGACCACTAATGAAAAACTGTTTTTT	CASSEVDRTTNEKLFF
TRBD2	NA	TRBJ2-5	TRBV18	TGTGCCAGCTCCCCATTCCCGCCGAGCGGGGGGCCCCTCCAAGAGACCCAGTACTTC	CASSPFPPSGGPLQETQYF
TRBD1	NA	TRBJ2-5	TRBV20-1	TGCAGTCTTACAGGGGTGGAGACCCAGTACTTC	CSLTGVETQYF
NA	NA	TRBJ2-3	TRBV7-2	TGTGCCAGCAGCTTCGGGGGTTGGTCAGATACGCAGTATTTT	CASSFGGWSDTQYF
TRBD2	NA	TRBJ2-1	TRBV7-9	TGTGCCAGCAGCTGGCTCCCGCGGGGGAGCGGCGAGCAGTTCTTC	CASSWLPRGSGEQFF
NA	NA	TRBJ1-3	TRBV29-1	TGCAGCGTTGAGACGGGGACTGGAAACACCATATATTTT	CSVETGTGNTIYF
TRBD2	NA	TRBJ2-3	TRBV7-3	TGTGCCAGCAGCCCGACTAGCGGGTTCACAGATACGCAGTATTTT	CASSPTSGFTDTQYF
NA	NA	TRBJ2-7	TRBV28	TGTGCCAGCAAGAGACCATCAGGATACGAGCAGTACTTC	CASKRPSGYEQYF
TRBD1	NA	TRBJ1-4	TRBV19	TGTGCCAGTAGCCCCCCGGGACAGGGGGTAGTTGCAACTAATGAAAAACTGTTTTTT	CASSPPGQGVVATNEKLFF
TRBD2	NA	TRBJ2-3	TRBV6-5	TGTGCCAGCCAAGGGAGGGGATCGCAGTATTTT	CASQGRGSQYF
TRBD1	few	TRBJ1-2	TRBV5-1	TGCGCCAGCAGCTTACAGGGGTATGGCTACACCTTC	CASSLQGYGYTF
NA	NA	TRBJ2-7	TRBV2	TGTGCCAGCAGACAGGGGGGGGGAGAGCAGTACTTC	CASRQGGGEQYF
TRBD1	NA	TRBJ2-7	TRBV10-3	TGTGCCATCAGTGACGGGATGCCCGGACAGGGCCTCTACGAGCAGTACTTC	CAISDGMPGQGLYEQYF
TRBD1	NA	TRBJ1-5	TRBV4-3	TGCGCCAGCAGCCAAGACAGGGGGCCTGAGCAGCCCCAGCATTTT	CASSQDRGPEQPQHF
NA	NA	TRBJ2-7	TRBV20-1	TGCAGTGCTAGTTACTCCTACGAGCAGTACTTC	CSASYSYEQYF
NA	NA	TRBJ1-3	TRBV5-1	TGCGCCAGCAGCTTGGCACCCACAGGGCCCTCTGGAAACACCATATATTTT	CASSLAPTGPSGNTIYF
NA	NA	TRBJ1-5	TRBV21-1	TGTGCCAGCAGCAATAGCGCCCACCCCAGGCATTTT	CASSNSAHPRHF
TRBD2	NA	TRBJ2-5	TRBV7-9	TGTGCCAGCAGCCCTAGACTAGCCGATGAAGAGACCCAGTACTTC	CASSPRLADEETQYF
NA	NA	TRBJ2-7	TRBV10-3	TGTGCCATCAGTGAGTCTCTGGACACCTCCTACGAGCAGTACTTC	CAISESLDTSYEQYF
NA	once	TRBJ2-1	TRBV30	TGTGCCTGGAGAGCCAGGGCGAACAATGAGCAGTTCTTC	CAWRARANNEQFF
TRBD1	NA	TRBJ2-5	TRBV25-1	TGTGCCAGCAGGGAGACAGGGGAAGAGACCCAGTACTTC	CASRETGEETQYF
NA	NA	TRBJ1-5	TRBV19	TGTGCCAGTAGGGGCGTAGGGAGTAACAATCAGCCCCAGCATTTT	CASRGVGSNNQPQHF
TRBD1	few	TRBJ1-5	TRBV29-1	TGCAGCGTTGGGACAGGGGAGAATCAGCCCCAGCATTTT	CSVGTGENQPQHF
NA	NA	TRBJ2-3	TRBV4-3	TGCGCCAGCAGCCAGGCAGGTCGTAGCACAGATACGCAGTATTTT	CASSQAGRSTDTQYF
TRBD1	NA	TRBJ1-1	TRBV9	TGTGCCAGCAGCGTAGGGGACAGGAGGAACACTGAAGCTTTCTTT	CASSVGDRRNTEAFF
TRBD2	NA	TRBJ2-1	TRBV7-3	TGTGCCAGCAGTTCCACTAGCGGCACCTACAATGAGCAGTTCTTC	CASSSTSGTYNEQFF
NA	NA	TRBJ2-3	TRBV7-2	TGTGCCAGCAGCTTAGACGGGAGCACAGATACGCAGTATTTT	CASSLDGSTDTQYF
NA	NA	TRBJ2-6	TRBV28	TGTGCCAGCAGTTACAGGGAGGGGAGCTCTGGGGCCAACGTCCTGACTTTC	CASSYREGSSGANVLTF
NA	NA	TRBJ2-2	TRBV14	TGTGCCAGCAGCTTAGCGGAGACCGGGGAGCTGTTTTTT	CASSLAETGELFF
TRBD1	NA	TRBJ2-4	TRBV28	TGTGCCAGCAGTCCCGACAGGGGGAATTCCAAAAACATTCAGTACTTC	CASSPDRGNSKNIQYF
TRBD2	NA	TRBJ2-1	TRBV7-9	TGTGCCAGCAGCCCCGGAACTAGCGGAGACTTTAAGCAGTTCTTC	CASSPGTSGDFKQFF
TRBD1	NA	TRBJ1-2	TRBV28	TGTGCCAGCAGTTTACAGACAGGGGGTTCGAATGGCTACACCTTC	CASSLQTGGSNGYTF
NA	NA	TRBJ2-3	TRBV28	TGTGCCAGCAGTAATACTAGGTTGACGCAGTATTTT	CASSNTRLTQYF
NA	NA	TRBJ1-2	TRBV4-2	TGTGCCAGCAGCCAAGGTGGGGGCCTGCTTTATGGCTACACCTTC	CASSQGGGLLYGYTF
TRBD2	NA	TRBJ2-5	TRBV27	TGTGCCAGCAGCGAAAACCCACTCGGGACTAGCGGAAACCAAGAGACCCAGTACTTC	CASSENPLGTSGNQETQYF
NA	once	TRBJ1-2	TRBV9	TGTGCCAGCAGCGTCTCGCAGGGGTCGAATCGTGGCTACACCTTC	CASSVSQGSNRGYTF
NA	NA	TRBJ2-6	TRBV19	TGTGCCAGTCAAGGGGCCAACGTCCTGACTTTC	CASQGANVLTF
NA	few	TRBJ1-2	TRBV6-5	TGTGCCAGCAGTTACCTTTTAGGGGTGGCTAACTATGGCTACACCTTC	CASSYLLGVANYGYTF